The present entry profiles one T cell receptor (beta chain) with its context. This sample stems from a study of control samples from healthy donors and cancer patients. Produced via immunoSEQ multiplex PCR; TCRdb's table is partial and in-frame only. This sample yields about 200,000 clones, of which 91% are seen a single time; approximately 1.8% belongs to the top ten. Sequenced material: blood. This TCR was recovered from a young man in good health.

The DNA for the CDR3 is TGTGCCAGCAGCCCACCTAGCGGGGCTAACACCGGGGAGCTGTTTTTT. It encodes CASSPPSGANTGELFF. V is TRBV13 and J is TRBJ2-2; 9 nucleotides agree with TRBD2. The CDR3 loop spans 16 amino acids. V shed 5 bases and J 2 bases; nucleotides not matched to a gene: 6. CDR1 PRHDT and CDR2 FYEKMQ come from the germline V gene (reference sequence). Using reference TRBV13 and TRBJ2-2 for the parts outside the CDR3, the full variable domain is AAGVIQSPRHLIKEKRETATLKCYPIPRHDTVYWYQQGPGQDPQFLISFYEKMQSDKGSIPDRFSAQQFSDYHSELNMSSLELGDSALYFCASSPPSGANTGELFFGEGSRLTVL.